This T cell receptor beta chain was recovered during a study of T cell clones after liver transplantation. Across the study: TCRbeta sequencing after a pre-transplant mixed lymphocyte reaction identified graft-donor-reactive clones, later tracked in post-transplant blood. As an antigen-independent comparator, third-party-reactive TCRbeta sequences came from pre-transplant mixed lymphocyte reactions. Tolerant meant at least one year fully off immunosuppression without liver enzymes above twice normal.

About this clone itself: As yet, its antigen is unknown.

Profiled with immunoSEQ multiplex PCR; TCRdb holds only in-frame clones, not every one. The sample shows 16,000 or so clones, around 87% of them seen only once. Study results and caveats: Small, mixed patient groups and varying post-transplant times limit these conclusions.

Per the germline V gene, CDR1 is LNHDA and CDR2 is SQIVND (reference sequence). V trimming: 10 bases; J trimming: 0 bases; junction bases outside the gene matches: 13. The CDR3 has 17 residues. Sample: CD8+ T cells from blood, taken 45 to 46 months after liver transplant. The sequence was collected from a human patient who received a liver transplant. The graft donor may have contributed some T cells. The rearrangement joins TRBV19 to TRBJ1-3; 9 bases map to TRBD1. The CDR3 nucleotides are TGTGCCACAAACCCCGGACAGGGGCGAAGCTCTGGAAACACCATATATTTT. Translating gives CATNPGQGRSSGNTIYF. The full variable domain, in which reference TRBV19 and TRBJ1-3 provide the parts outside the CDR3, is DGGITQSPKYLFRKEGQNVTLSCEQNLNHDAMYWYRQDPGQGLRLIYYSQIVNDFQKGDIAEGYSVSREKKESFPLTVTSAQKNPTAFYLCATNPGQGRSSGNTIYFGEGSWLTVV.